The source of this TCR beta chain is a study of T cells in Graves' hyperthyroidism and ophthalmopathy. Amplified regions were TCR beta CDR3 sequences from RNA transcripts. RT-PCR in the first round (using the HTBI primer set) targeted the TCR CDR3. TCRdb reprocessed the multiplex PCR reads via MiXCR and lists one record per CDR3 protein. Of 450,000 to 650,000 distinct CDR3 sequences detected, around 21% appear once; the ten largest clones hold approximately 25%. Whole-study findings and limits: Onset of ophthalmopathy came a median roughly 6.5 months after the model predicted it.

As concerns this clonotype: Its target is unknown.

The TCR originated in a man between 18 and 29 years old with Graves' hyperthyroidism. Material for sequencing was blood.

CDR3 residues: CASSFLSGGMGANTEAFF. The DNA for the CDR3 is TGCGCCAGCAGCTTCCTCTCAGGGGGTATGGGGGCGAACACTGAAGCTTTCTTT. The chain employs TRBV5-1 and TRBJ1-1; 7 bases map to TRBD1. CDR3 length: 18 residues. With 2 bases clipped from V and 1 base from J, the junction kept 14 bases outside the gene matches. Germline V gene data show CDR1 as SGHRS and CDR2 as YFSETQ.